Below, 29 T cell receptor beta chains from the same sample are listed, as sequenced in a study of T cells after yellow fever vaccination. TCRdb re-called the 5' RACE reads through MiXCR, storing one row per CDR3 protein. The repertoire holds hundreds of thousands of distinct CDR3 sequences, 10% to 15% seen once, with 14% to 15% in the top ten. Sequencing was performed on PBMCs, taken on the day of the yellow fever booster vaccination. The receptors come from a man aged 30 to 45 who received the YFV17D yellow fever vaccine.

The chain employs TRBV7-2 and TRBJ2-7; possibly TRBD2 for D (6 bases). This CDR3 region has 16 residues. Trimming removed 5 bases at V and 2 bases at J, with 19 bases between. Looked up from germline, CDR1 is SGHTA and CDR2 is FQGNSA. This chain's CDR3 is CASSPTRLAKTYEQYF. The DNA for the CDR3 is TGTGCCAGCAGCCCTACACGGCTAGCGAAAACCTACGAGCAGTACTTC.

This clonotype was detected a few times. This chain uses TRBV20-1 with TRBJ2-1, with 10 positions matching TRBD2. V was clipped by 5 bases and J by 3 bases; unmatched bases: 4. The germline gives CDR1 DFQATT, CDR2 SNEGSKA (reference sequence). The length of the CDR3 is 14 residues. In DNA form, the CDR3 reads TGCAGTGCTTCAGCGGGAGGGCTCTACAATGAGCAGTTCTTC. Translation gives CSASAGGLYNEQFF.

This clonotype appeared many times. The V and J genes are TRBV12-3 or TRBV12-4 and TRBJ2-1; D assignment may be TRBD1 or TRBD2 (5 bases each). Deletions cut 6 bases from V and 8 bases from J, with 17 bases between. CDR3 length equals 14 residues. CDR3: CASRRPGTRDEQFF. The CDR3 coding sequence is TGTGCCAGCAGGCGACCTGGGACGAGGGATGAGCAGTTCTTC.

Many counts were recorded for this clonotype. This chain joins TRBV6-5 and TRBJ2-6; unclear D gene. Germline V lookup: CDR1 MNHEY, CDR2 SVGAGI. The CDR3 runs to 15 residues. V lost 7 bases and J lost 2, with 12 bases in between. The CDR3 protein is CASTFDQAGANVLTF. CDR3 nucleotide sequence: TGTGCCAGCACGTTCGATCAGGCTGGGGCCAACGTCCTGACTTTC.

The V gene is TRBV29-1, the J gene TRBJ2-5; D is possibly TRBD1 or TRBD2 (6 bases each). V lost 3 bases, J lost 5 bases, and 28 bases lay in between. From germline, CDR1 is SQVTM and CDR2 ANQGSEA. This CDR3 is 18 amino acids long. The CDR3 region has the DNA TGCAGCGTTGATTTGATGGGGGGCGTTAGCCCGAACCCGGAGACCCAGTACTTC. Translation: CSVDLMGGVSPNPETQYF.

This clonotype was counted between two and nine times. The chain's CDR3 is CASSQTGNREETQYF. In nucleotides, the CDR3 is TGCGCCAGCAGCCAAACTGGGAACAGGGAAGAGACCCAGTACTTC. The chain combines TRBV4-3 with TRBJ2-5, with D perhaps TRBD1 (6 bases). The germline CDR1 and CDR2 sequences are LGHNA and YSLEER. This CDR3 contains 15 residues. The ends were cut back, 2 bases at V and 3 bases at J, with 13 bases in the middle.

CDR3 residues: CASSYTQGAVEQYF. DNA of the CDR3: TGTGCCAGCAGTTACACGCAGGGGGCGGTCGAGCAGTACTTC. The J gene is TRBJ2-7, the V gene TRBV6-5, with 8 bases aligning to TRBD1. V lost 2 bases, J lost 6 bases, and 6 bases stayed unmatched. Germline CDR1 is MNHEY and CDR2 is SVGAGI. The CDR3 extends over 14 amino acids.

The chain links TRBV21-1 to TRBJ2-5; the table's D call of TRBD1 was not tested on the DNA. TRBV21-1 is reported as a pseudogene. The CDR3 extends over 13 amino acids. Here the CDR3 reads CASPPEFQETQYF. The DNA for the CDR3 is TGTGCCTCCCCCCCAGAATTTCAAGAGACCCAGTACTTC.

The sample holds a few counts of this clonotype. This chain connects TRBV4-3 to TRBJ1-5, with a tentative D call TRBD1 (6 bases). Trimming took 0 bases from V and 6 from J, leaving 18 bases between them. CDR1 is LGHNA and CDR2 is YSLEER in the germline V gene. The CDR3 is made up of 17 amino acids. CDR3 in DNA: TGCGCCAGCAGCCAAGAAAAGGGCAGGGGAGGGTCTCAGCCCCAGCATTTT. Translation gives CASSQEKGRGGSQPQHF.

This clonotype has just a few counts. The V and J genes are TRBV5-1 and TRBJ2-5; 11 bases map to TRBD2. Germline lookup yields CDR1 SGHRS and CDR2 YFSETQ. The length of the CDR3 is 16 residues. V shed 4 bases, J shed 0 bases, and the junction held 5 bases outside the gene matches. The CDR3 loop is CASSIGTSGYQETQYF. CDR3 bases: TGCGCCAGCAGCATTGGGACTAGCGGCTACCAAGAGACCCAGTACTTC.

This clonotype was counted a few times. The V gene is TRBV7-2, the J gene TRBJ2-3; 8 nucleotides line up with TRBD1. The CDR3 is 14 residues long. V trimming: 7 bases; J trimming: 10 bases; junction bases outside the gene matches: 13. Germline V lookup: CDR1 SGHTA, CDR2 FQGNSA. CDR3 sequence (DNA): TGTGCCAGCAACGTACAGGGGGACACCCCGTCGCAGTATTTT. The encoded protein is CASNVQGDTPSQYF.

The sample holds a few counts of this clonotype. The rearrangement joins TRBV20-1 to TRBJ1-5; 7 nucleotides align to TRBD1. The length of the CDR3 is 16 residues. The V gene's germline CDR1 is DFQATT and CDR2 SNEGSKA (reference sequence). V lost 0 bases, J lost 0 bases, and 5 bases stayed unmatched. CDR3 in amino acids: CSARETGIYSNQPQHF. The CDR3 DNA follows: TGCAGTGCTAGAGAGACAGGGATTTATAGCAATCAGCCCCAGCATTTT.

The V call is TRBV30, the J call TRBJ2-3; TRBD2 matches at 8 bases. The CDR3 runs to 13 residues. Unmatched junction bases numbered 8, after V lost 3 bases and J lost 9 bases. Per germline, CDR1 GTSNPN and CDR2 SVGIG (reference sequence). The CDR3 bases are TGTGCCTGGAGATCGGAGCGGGAGTTGACGCAGTATTTT. It specifies CAWRSERELTQYF.

The table lists this clonotype with a few counts. The chain recombines TRBV5-6 with TRBJ1-2; D gene ambiguous. Germline loops: CDR1 SGHDT, CDR2 YYEEEE. The CDR3 contains 13 residues. The germline V and J ends were trimmed by 1 base and 6 bases, with 10 bases remaining between them. This chain's CDR3 is CASSLRLFHGYTF. The DNA of the CDR3 is TGTGCCAGCAGCTTGAGGTTATTTCATGGCTACACCTTC.

The rearrangement links TRBV7-9 to TRBJ2-4; D is tentatively TRBD1 or TRBD2 (5 bases each). CDR3 length: 12 amino acids. V dropped 3 bases and J dropped 8 bases, with 8 bases sitting between them. The germline V gene has CDR1 SEHNR and CDR2 FQNEAQ (reference sequence). CDR3 protein: CASSFVGHIQYF. The CDR3 nucleotides read TGTGCCAGCAGCTTCGTGGGACACATTCAGTACTTC.

The chain has TRBV20-1 and TRBJ2-1; 7 bases fit TRBD2. Germline CDR1 is DFQATT and CDR2 is SNEGSKA (reference sequence). This CDR3 has 14 amino acids. Losses at the gene ends were 5 bases for V and 9 bases for J; bases not matched to a gene: 13. CDR3 in amino acids: CSAPFLTSLPEQFF. The CDR3 DNA is TGCAGTGCTCCATTCCTGACTAGCCTCCCTGAGCAGTTCTTC.

With regard to this clonotype: At one end the junction does not follow the germline gene, possibly because of a read error. V gene TRBV20-1 combines with J gene TRBJ2-3, with 7 bases identical to TRBD2. Germline V gives CDR1 DFQATT, CDR2 SNEGSKA (reference sequence). There are 16 residues in the CDR3. The CDR3 DNA reads as TGCTGTGCTCAGGCGGCGGGAGTATCTAGCACAGATACGCAGTATTTT. This codes for CCAQAAGVSSTDTQYF.

There are a few counts of this clonotype. V is TRBV4-3 and J is TRBJ2-3; tentatively, D is TRBD2 (5 bases). Trimming removed 4 bases at V and 0 bases at J, with 8 bases between. The V gene's germline CDR1 is LGHNA and CDR2 YSLEER. This CDR3 comprises 14 residues. Here the CDR3 DNA reads TGCGCCAGCAGCCGGACTGGGAGCACAGATACGCAGTATTTT. Encoded protein: CASSRTGSTDTQYF.

V is TRBV11-2 and J is TRBJ1-5; unclear D gene. Germline values: CDR1 SGHAT, CDR2 FQNNGV. This CDR3 has 13 amino acids. V was trimmed by 1 base and J by 5 bases, leaving 6 bases between them. The CDR3 sequence is CASSLVMDQPQHF. The CDR3 DNA reads as TGTGCCAGCAGCTTAGTAATGGATCAGCCCCAGCATTTT.

Ten or more counts support this clonotype. The V call is TRBV12-3 or TRBV12-4, the J call TRBJ2-1; the D gene is possibly TRBD2 (6 bases). V was shortened by 6 bases and J by 7 bases, with 13 bases between the two germline ends. The CDR3 loop spans 13 amino acids. Written as DNA, the CDR3 is TGTGCCAGCAGCCTACTACGGGGGAATGAGCAGTTCTTC. The encoded protein is CASSLLRGNEQFF.

This clonotype came up a few times. The chain employs TRBV20-1 and TRBJ2-1; 11 positions match TRBD2. Unmatched junction bases numbered 3, after V lost 0 bases and J lost 2 bases. CDR3 size: 16 residues. The germline gives CDR1 DFQATT, CDR2 SNEGSKA (reference sequence). As DNA, the CDR3 is TGCAGTGCTAGAGACCAGACTAGCGGGGCCTACAATGAGCAGTTCTTC. It is translated as CSARDQTSGAYNEQFF.

The chain combines TRBV7-2 with TRBJ2-5, with D uncertain. V was shortened by 1 base and J by 7 bases, with 7 bases between the two germline ends. The CDR3 contains 12 residues. Germline lookup yields CDR1 SGHTA and CDR2 FQGNSA. DNA of the CDR3: TGTGCCAGCAGCTTAGAATTAGGGACCCAGTACTTC. It encodes CASSLELGTQYF.

This clonotype was seen more than once but under ten times. The chain has TRBV7-6 and TRBJ2-1; TRBD2 matches at 13 bases. The CDR3 consists of 19 residues. V was pared by 5 bases and J by 1 base, with 11 bases of the junction left unmatched. Germline CDR1 SGHVS, CDR2 FNYEAQ. The CDR3 nucleotides read TGTGCCAGCAGCCCTCAAGGACTAGCGGGGGTTGGATCCTACAATGAGCAGTTCTTC. It codes for CASSPQGLAGVGSYNEQFF.

This clonotype has more than one count but fewer than ten. This chain uses TRBV12-3 or TRBV12-4 with TRBJ2-2, with 9 bases that match TRBD1. The V and J ends lost 5 bases and 3 bases, in that order; junction bases with no gene match: 19. The CDR3 has 20 amino acids. CDR3 loop: CASSLLPTIYRGQDTGELFF. CDR3 nucleotides: TGTGCCAGCAGTCTCTTACCCACAATTTACAGGGGGCAAGACACCGGGGAGCTGTTTTTT.

The table lists this clonotype with many counts. The V gene is TRBV29-1, the J gene TRBJ2-7; possible D gene TRBD2, 6 bases. Trimming left V 3 bases short and J 3 bases short, with 6 bases between. The CDR3 length is 11 residues. CDR1 and CDR2 from the germline V gene are SQVTM and ANQGSEA. This chain's CDR3 is CSVDGGYEQYF. The CDR3, as DNA: TGCAGCGTTGACGGGGGCTACGAGCAGTACTTC.

DNA for the CDR3: TGTGCCAGCAGTAGCGACAGCTCACCAGTCTATGGCTACACCTTC. Translated, it gives CASSSDSSPVYGYTF. The chain carries TRBV7-2 and TRBJ1-2, with D possibly being TRBD1 (5 bases). The germline V and J ends were trimmed by 6 bases and 4 bases, with 18 bases remaining between them. The length of the CDR3 is 15 residues. From germline, CDR1 is SGHTA and CDR2 FQGNSA. The full variable domain, in which reference TRBV7-2 and TRBJ1-2 provide the parts outside the CDR3, is GAGVSQSPSNKVTEKGKDVELRCDPISGHTALYWYRQSLGQGLEFLIYFQGNSAPDKSGLPSDRFSAERTGGSVSTLTIQRTQQEDSAVYLCASSSDSSPVYGYTFGSGTRLTVV.

This clonotype has just one count. This sequence joins TRBV11-2 and TRBJ2-2; 12 bases are a match to TRBD2. The CDR3 loop spans 19 amino acids. Germline lookup yields CDR1 SGHAT and CDR2 FQNNGV. V lost 0 bases, J lost 5 bases, and 10 bases stayed unmatched. The CDR3 protein is CASSLEPSGRALGTGELFF. CDR3 sequence (DNA): TGTGCCAGCAGCTTAGAGCCTAGCGGGAGGGCCCTCGGGACCGGGGAGCTGTTTTTT.

V is TRBV5-1 and J is TRBJ1-2; D is possibly TRBD1 (5 bases). The ends were cut back, 0 bases at V and 7 bases at J, with 16 bases in the middle. The CDR3 contains 15 residues. Germline V lookup: CDR1 SGHRS, CDR2 YFSETQ. CDR3 nucleotides: TGCGCCAGCAGCTTGGAACTACAGGCCCATGGTGGCTACACCTTC. It is translated as CASSLELQAHGGYTF.

For the CDR3, the DNA is TGTGCCAGCAACTGGAGGGGAGGGCAAGAGACCCAGTACTTC. It is translated as CASNWRGGQETQYF. The chain is built from TRBV5-8 and TRBJ2-5; 7 bases are shared with TRBD2. J gave up 2 bases and V 6 bases, and 7 bases lay outside the gene matches. Germline CDR1 is SGHTS and CDR2 is YDEGEE. The CDR3 totals 14 residues.